The clone carrying this T cell receptor beta chain has only one observation. Its antigen is undetermined. Blood was drawn once from each donor into heparinised tubes. The draws averaged about 120 mL. Germline V gene data show CDR1 as SGHRS and CDR2 as YFSETQ. The CDR3 is 13 residues long. V was cut by 4 bases and J by 3 bases, with 11 bases left in between. This sample was included in a study of beta chain features in type 1 diabetes. General study findings and limits: The study found moderately but significantly shorter TCRB CDR3s in all four CD4+ subsets of Type 1 diabetes patients. Among type 1 diabetes patients, VDJ junctions had fewer insertions and more deletions.

Expressed TCRB transcripts got sequenced, as all isolated RNA was reverse transcribed. Read counts averaged roughly 3.7 million for samples of naive, central memory and regulatory T cells. Sequenced by immunoSEQ multiplex PCR; TCRdb stores in-frame clones only, minus some. The data contain 55,000 to 80,000 clones, 49% of them singletons. Sequenced material: central memory CD4+ T cells from blood. The receptor was isolated from a young man with type 1 diabetes. The V gene is TRBV5-1, the J gene TRBJ2-7; weak D call: TRBD1 (6 bases). The CDR3 bases are TGCGCCAGCAGCGTGGACAGTTACTACGAGCAGTACTTC. Amino acids: CASSVDSYYEQYF.